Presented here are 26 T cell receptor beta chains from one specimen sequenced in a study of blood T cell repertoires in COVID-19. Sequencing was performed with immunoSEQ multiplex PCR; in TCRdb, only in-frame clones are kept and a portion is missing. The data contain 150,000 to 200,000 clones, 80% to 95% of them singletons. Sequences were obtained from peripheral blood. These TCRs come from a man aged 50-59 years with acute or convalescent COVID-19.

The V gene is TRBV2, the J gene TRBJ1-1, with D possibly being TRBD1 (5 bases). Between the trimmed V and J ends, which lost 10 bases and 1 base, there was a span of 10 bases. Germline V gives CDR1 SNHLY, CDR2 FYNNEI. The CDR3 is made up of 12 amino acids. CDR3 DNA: TGTGCCAACAGACAGACGAACACTGAAGCTTTCTTT. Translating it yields CANRQTNTEAFF.

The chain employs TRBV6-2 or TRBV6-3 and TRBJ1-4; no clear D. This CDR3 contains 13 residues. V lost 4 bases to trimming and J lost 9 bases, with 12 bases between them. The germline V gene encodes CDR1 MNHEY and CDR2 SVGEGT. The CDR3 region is CASSSDNDQKLFF. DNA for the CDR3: TGTGCCAGCAGTTCCGACAATGACCAAAAACTGTTTTTT.

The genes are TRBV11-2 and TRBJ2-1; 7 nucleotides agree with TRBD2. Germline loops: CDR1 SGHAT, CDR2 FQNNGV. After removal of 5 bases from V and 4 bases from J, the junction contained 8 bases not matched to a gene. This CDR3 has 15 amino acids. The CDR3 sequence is CASSAPSGDYNEQFF. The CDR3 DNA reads TGTGCCAGCAGCGCTCCTAGCGGCGATTACAATGAGCAGTTCTTC.

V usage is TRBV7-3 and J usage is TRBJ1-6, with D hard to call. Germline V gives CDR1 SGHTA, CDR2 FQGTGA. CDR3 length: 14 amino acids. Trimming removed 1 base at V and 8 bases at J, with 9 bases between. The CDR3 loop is CASSLSIGDSPLHF. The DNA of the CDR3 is TGTGCCAGCAGCTTAAGCATCGGGGATTCACCCCTCCACTTT.

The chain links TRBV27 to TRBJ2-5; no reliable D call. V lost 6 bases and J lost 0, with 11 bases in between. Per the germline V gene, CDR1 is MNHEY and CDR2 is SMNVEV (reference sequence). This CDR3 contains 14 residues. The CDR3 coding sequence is TGTGCCAGCAGACTGAGGATGTACCAAGAGACCCAGTACTTC. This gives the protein CASRLRMYQETQYF.

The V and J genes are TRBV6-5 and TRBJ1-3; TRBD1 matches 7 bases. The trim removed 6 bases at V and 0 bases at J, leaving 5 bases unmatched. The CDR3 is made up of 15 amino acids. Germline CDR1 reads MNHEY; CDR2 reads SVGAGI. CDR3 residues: CASRGSGGSGNTIYF. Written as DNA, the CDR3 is TGTGCCAGCAGAGGCTCAGGGGGCTCTGGAAACACCATATATTTT.

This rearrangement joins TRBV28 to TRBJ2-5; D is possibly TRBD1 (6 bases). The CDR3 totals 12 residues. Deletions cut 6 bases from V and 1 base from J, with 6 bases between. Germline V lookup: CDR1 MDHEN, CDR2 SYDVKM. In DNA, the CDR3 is TGTGCCAGCAGGGACAGCCAAGAGACCCAGTACTTC. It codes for CASRDSQETQYF. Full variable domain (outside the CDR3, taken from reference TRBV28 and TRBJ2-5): DVKVTQSSRYLVKRTGEKVFLECVQDMDHENMFWYRQDPGLGLRLIYFSYDVKMKEKGDIPEGYSVSREKKERFSLILESASTNQTSMYLCASRDSQETQYFGPGTRLLVL.

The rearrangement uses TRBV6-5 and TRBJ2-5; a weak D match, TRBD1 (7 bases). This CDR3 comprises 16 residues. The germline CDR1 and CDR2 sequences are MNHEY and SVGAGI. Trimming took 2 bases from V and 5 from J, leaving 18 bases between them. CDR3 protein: CASSYISRGARETQYF. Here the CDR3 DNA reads TGTGCCAGCAGTTACATCTCCAGGGGGGCCAGGGAGACCCAGTACTTC.

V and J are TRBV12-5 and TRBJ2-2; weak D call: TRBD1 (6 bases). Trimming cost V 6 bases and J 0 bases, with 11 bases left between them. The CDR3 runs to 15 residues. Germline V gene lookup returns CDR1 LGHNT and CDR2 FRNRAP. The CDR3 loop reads CASGSGTTNTGELFF. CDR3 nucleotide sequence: TGTGCTAGTGGGTCCGGGACAACGAACACCGGGGAGCTGTTTTTT.

Written as DNA, the CDR3 is TGTGCCAGCAGCCATACTGGGGCCAACGTCCTGACTTTC. Protein sequence: CASSHTGANVLTF. V usage is TRBV14 and J usage is TRBJ2-6; no clear D. The CDR3 is made up of 13 amino acids. Per the germline V gene, CDR1 is SGHDN and CDR2 is FVKESK. Trimming stripped 3 bases from V and 2 bases from J, with 2 bases between.

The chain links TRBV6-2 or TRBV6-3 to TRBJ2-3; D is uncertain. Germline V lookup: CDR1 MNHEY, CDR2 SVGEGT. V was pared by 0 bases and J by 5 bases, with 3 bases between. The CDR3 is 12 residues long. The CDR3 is CASSYSKDTQYF. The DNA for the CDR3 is TGTGCCAGCAGTTACTCCAAAGATACGCAGTATTTT.

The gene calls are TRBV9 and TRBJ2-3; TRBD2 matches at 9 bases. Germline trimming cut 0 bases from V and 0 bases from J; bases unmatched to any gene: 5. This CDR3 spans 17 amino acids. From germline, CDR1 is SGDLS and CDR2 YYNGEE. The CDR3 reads CASSVEGGRASTDTQYF. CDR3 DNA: TGTGCCAGCAGCGTAGAGGGCGGGAGGGCCAGCACAGATACGCAGTATTTT.

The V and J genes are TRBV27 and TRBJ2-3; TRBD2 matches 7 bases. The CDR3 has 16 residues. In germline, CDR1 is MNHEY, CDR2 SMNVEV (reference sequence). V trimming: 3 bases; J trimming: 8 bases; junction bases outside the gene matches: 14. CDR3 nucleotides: TGTGCCAGCAGTTTGAAGGGTAACGGGGGGAGAGCTACGCAGTATTTT. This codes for CASSLKGNGGRATQYF.

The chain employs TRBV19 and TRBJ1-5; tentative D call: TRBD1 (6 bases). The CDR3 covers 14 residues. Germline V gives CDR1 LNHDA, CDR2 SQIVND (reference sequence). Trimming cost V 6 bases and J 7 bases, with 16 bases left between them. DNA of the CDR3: TGTGCCAGTAGCGTGTCAGGGGCTCGACAGCCCCAGCATTTT. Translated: CASSVSGARQPQHF.

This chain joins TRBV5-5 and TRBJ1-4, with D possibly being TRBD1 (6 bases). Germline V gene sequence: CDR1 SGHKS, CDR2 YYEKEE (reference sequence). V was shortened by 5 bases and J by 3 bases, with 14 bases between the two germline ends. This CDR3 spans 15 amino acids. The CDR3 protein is CASRSSGVSNEKLFF. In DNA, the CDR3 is TGTGCCAGCAGAAGTTCAGGGGTATCTAATGAAAAACTGTTTTTT.

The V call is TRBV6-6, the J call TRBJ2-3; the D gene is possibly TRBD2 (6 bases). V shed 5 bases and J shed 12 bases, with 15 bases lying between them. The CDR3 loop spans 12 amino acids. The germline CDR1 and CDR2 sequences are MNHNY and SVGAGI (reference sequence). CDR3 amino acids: CASSHLRGVQYF. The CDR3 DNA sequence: TGTGCCAGCAGTCACCTGCGGGGAGTCCAGTATTTT.

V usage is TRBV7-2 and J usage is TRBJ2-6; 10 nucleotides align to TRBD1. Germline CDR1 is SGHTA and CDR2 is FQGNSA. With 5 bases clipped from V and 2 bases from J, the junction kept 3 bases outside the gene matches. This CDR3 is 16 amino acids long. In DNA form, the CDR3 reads TGTGCCAGCAGCCTGGGGACAGGGGCTGGGGCCAACGTCCTGACTTTC. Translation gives CASSLGTGAGANVLTF.

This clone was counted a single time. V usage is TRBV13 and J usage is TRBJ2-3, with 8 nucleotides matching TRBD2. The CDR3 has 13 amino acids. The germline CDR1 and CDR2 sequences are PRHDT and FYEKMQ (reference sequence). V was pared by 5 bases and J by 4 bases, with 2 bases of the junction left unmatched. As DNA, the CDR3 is TGTGCCAGCAGCCGAGCGGGAGCAGATACGCAGTATTTT. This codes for CASSRAGADTQYF.

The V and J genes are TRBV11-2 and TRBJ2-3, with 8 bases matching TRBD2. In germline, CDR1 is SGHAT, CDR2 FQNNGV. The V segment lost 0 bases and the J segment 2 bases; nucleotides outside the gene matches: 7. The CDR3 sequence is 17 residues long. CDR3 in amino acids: CASSLDAGLAHTDTQYF. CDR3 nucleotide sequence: TGTGCCAGCAGCTTAGATGCTGGACTAGCCCACACAGATACGCAGTATTTT. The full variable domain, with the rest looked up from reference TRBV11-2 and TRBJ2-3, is EAGVAQSPRYKIIEKRQSVAFWCNPISGHATLYWYQQILGQGPKLLIQFQNNGVVDDSQLPKDRFSAERLKGVDSTLKIQPAKLEDSAVYLCASSLDAGLAHTDTQYFGPGTRLTVL.

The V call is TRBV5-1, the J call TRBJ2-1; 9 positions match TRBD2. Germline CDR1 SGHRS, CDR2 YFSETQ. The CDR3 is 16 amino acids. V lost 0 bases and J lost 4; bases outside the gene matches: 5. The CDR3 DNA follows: TGCGCCAGCAGCTTGGCTTTGACTAGCGGATACAATGAGCAGTTCTTC. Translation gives CASSLALTSGYNEQFF.

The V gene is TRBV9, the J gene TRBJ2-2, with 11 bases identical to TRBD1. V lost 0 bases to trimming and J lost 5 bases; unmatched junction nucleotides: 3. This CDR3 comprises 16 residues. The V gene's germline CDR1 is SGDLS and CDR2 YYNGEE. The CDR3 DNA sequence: TGTGCCAGCAGCGTAGCTGGACAGGGGGCAACCGGGGAGCTGTTTTTT. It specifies CASSVAGQGATGELFF.

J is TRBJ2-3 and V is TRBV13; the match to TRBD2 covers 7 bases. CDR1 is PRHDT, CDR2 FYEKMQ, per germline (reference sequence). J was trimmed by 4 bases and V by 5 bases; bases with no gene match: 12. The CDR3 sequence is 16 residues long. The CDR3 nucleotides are TGTGCCAGCAGCCCGAAGACTAGCCTAACTCCAGATACGCAGTATTTT. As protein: CASSPKTSLTPDTQYF.

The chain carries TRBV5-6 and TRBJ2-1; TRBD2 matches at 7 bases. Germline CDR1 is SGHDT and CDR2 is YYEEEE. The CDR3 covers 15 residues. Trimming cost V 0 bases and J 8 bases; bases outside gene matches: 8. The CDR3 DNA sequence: TGTGCCAGCAGCTTGGCCCGGCTAGCGGACTATGAGCAGTTCTTC. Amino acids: CASSLARLADYEQFF.

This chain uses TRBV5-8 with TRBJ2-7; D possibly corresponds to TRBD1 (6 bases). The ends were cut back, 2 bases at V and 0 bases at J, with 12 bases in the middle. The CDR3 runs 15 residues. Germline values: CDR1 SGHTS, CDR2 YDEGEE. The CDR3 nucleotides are TGTGCCAGCAGCTTTCGCCAGGGGAGCTCCTACGAGCAGTACTTC. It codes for CASSFRQGSSYEQYF.

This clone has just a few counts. The chain's CDR3 is CASSAQGGYGYTF. The CDR3 DNA sequence: TGTGCCAGCAGCGCACAGGGCGGGTATGGCTACACCTTC. This chain links TRBV6-5 with TRBJ1-2, with D tentatively TRBD1 (6 bases). The CDR3 extends over 13 amino acids. V shed 6 bases and J shed 5 bases, with 13 bases lying between them. The V gene's germline CDR1 is MNHEY and CDR2 SVGAGI.

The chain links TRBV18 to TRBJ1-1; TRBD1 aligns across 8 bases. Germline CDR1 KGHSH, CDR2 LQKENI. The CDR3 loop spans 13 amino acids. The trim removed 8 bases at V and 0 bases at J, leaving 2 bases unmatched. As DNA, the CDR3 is TGTGCCAGCGGACAGGGTATGAACACTGAAGCTTTCTTT. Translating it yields CASGQGMNTEAFF.